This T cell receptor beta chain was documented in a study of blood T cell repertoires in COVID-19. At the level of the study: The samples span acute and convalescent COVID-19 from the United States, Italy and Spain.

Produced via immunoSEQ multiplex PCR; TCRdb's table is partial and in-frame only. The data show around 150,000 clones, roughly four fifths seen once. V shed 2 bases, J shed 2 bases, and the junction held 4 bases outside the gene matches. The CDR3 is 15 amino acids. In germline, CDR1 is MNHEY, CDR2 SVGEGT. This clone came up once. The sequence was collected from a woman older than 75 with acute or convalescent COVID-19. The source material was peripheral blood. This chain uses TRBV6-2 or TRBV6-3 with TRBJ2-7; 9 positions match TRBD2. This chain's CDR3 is CASSYIAGDPYEQYF. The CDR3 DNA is TGTGCCAGCAGTTACATAGCGGGAGACCCCTACGAGCAGTACTTC.